There are a few counts of the clone carrying this TCR beta chain. Its antigen is as yet unknown. This specimen belongs to a study of identical twins. Regarding the study as a whole: With abundant cord blood beta clonotypes, insertions were fewer; memory repertoires showed no such pattern. Researchers reported weaker excess twin sharing in beta out-of-frame sequences.

Looked up from germline, CDR1 is MRHNA and CDR2 is SNTAGT. V shed 4 bases, J shed 3 bases, and the junction held 2 bases outside the gene matches. The CDR3 contains 14 residues. TCRdb re-analysed the 5' RACE reads in MiXCR, keeping a single row per CDR3 protein. Of approximately 140,000 distinct CDR3 sequences listed, around 3.5% were seen once; the top ten hold approximately 7.7%. The gene calls are TRBV6-4 and TRBJ2-2; 7 positions match TRBD1. The sequenced sample was memory T cells sorted from blood. This TCR derives from a young man in good health. The CDR3 sequence: CASSVTGDTGELFF. The CDR3 DNA reads as TGTGCCAGCAGTGTAACAGGGGACACCGGGGAGCTGTTTTTT.